Detailed here is one T cell receptor (beta chain). V dropped 4 bases and J dropped 4; count of bases not matched to a gene: 4. CDR1 SGHDT and CDR2 YYEEEE come from the germline V gene. The CDR3 contains 14 residues. Libraries were prepared by immunoSEQ multiplex PCR; TCRdb keeps only in-frame clonotypes and omits some of them. The repertoire holds roughly 220,000 clones, with around 82% as singletons. The sample originates from a study of blood T cell repertoires in COVID-19. This TCR came from a man younger than 45 with acute COVID-19. Sequences were obtained from PBMCs or T cells enriched from blood (not recorded which). V is TRBV5-6 and J is TRBJ1-2; TRBD1 matches 10 bases. CDR3 nucleotides: TGTGCCAGCAGCCGGGACAGGGGCTTCTATGGCTACACCTTC. It encodes CASSRDRGFYGYTF.